This T cell receptor (beta chain) came from a study of blood T cell repertoires in COVID-19. Measured with immunoSEQ multiplex PCR; TCRdb has only the in-frame clones, and not every one. This table holds some 200,000 clones, about 85% found once. Trimming cost V 6 bases and J 1 base; bases outside gene matches: 5. The CDR3 length is 14 residues. Germline CDR1 is SGHTA and CDR2 is FQGNSA. Residents of about two dozen US areas, aged about 18 to 95 years, made up the participants. The sample comprised PBMCs or T cells enriched from blood (not recorded which). The chain links TRBV7-2 to TRBJ1-1, with 7 bases identical to TRBD1. The source is a woman younger than 45 who had recovered from COVID-19. CDR3 sequence: CASSYDRANTEAFF. The DNA for the CDR3 is TGTGCCAGCAGTTACGACAGGGCGAACACTGAAGCTTTCTTT.